This is a list of T cell receptor beta chains from one sample in a study of T-cell reconstitution after alpha-beta-depleted transplantation in children. From the PCR reads, TCRdb called clonotypes with MiXCR, one entry per CDR3 protein. This repertoire shows 330,000 or so distinct CDR3 sequences, roughly 7.8% found once; its top ten account for over 7.5%. This material consisted of peripheral blood, taken 360 days after TCRalphabeta/CD19-depleted stem cell transplant. All receptors come from a female patient between 2 and 15 years old who had a stem cell transplant for Fanconi anemia, so the T cells may come from the graft donor. CDR3s include the opening cysteine and the closing phenylalanine or tryptophan. Fields, in order: CDR3 protein, J gene, V gene, clone size. For some rows the clone size is stated as once, few or many, or as a class when expanded; others skip it.

CDR3: CASSATWVNYGYTF
J: TRBJ1-2
V: TRBV27
size: .

CDR3: CASIPDSVNTEAFF
J: TRBJ1-1
V: TRBV12-3/TRBV12-4
size: many

CDR3: CASTKAHTQFF
J: TRBJ2-1
V: TRBV11-2
size: few

CDR3: CASSEDRDMITNTEAFF
J: TRBJ1-1
V: TRBV6-1
size: many

CDR3: CAWSIGGWDEQFF
J: TRBJ2-1
V: TRBV30
size: many

CDR3: CASSLPLGIEAFF
J: TRBJ1-1
V: TRBV6-6
size: many

CDR3: CATSSPSGANVLTF
J: TRBJ2-6
V: TRBV24-1
size: few

CDR3: CASSYAQGIGNQPQHF
J: TRBJ1-5
V: TRBV6-5
size: few

CDR3: CASSLALLAGASTDTQYF
J: TRBJ2-3
V: TRBV5-4
size: many

CDR3: CASSPLSRAQPQHF
J: TRBJ1-5
V: TRBV28
size: .

CDR3: CASSQEFGSVTNTEAFF
J: TRBJ1-1
V: TRBV4-3
size: few

CDR3: CSVFWGPIGYTF
J: TRBJ1-2
V: TRBV29-1
size: few

CDR3: CASSATSGRSSIYEQYF
J: TRBJ2-7
V: TRBV9
size: .

CDR3: CASSHTREAEAFF
J: TRBJ1-1
V: TRBV6-5
size: few

CDR3: CASSYGAGGVGNTIYF
J: TRBJ1-3
V: TRBV6-5
size: many

CDR3: CASNWAPVYEQYF
J: TRBJ2-7
V: TRBV7-3
size: many

CDR3: CSLLSGTFTDTQYF
J: TRBJ2-3
V: TRBV20-1
size: few

CDR3: CATSGWSGTSVTGELFF
J: TRBJ2-2
V: TRBV15
size: many

CDR3: CASPGNEQFF
J: TRBJ2-1
V: TRBV27
size: many

CDR3: CASSSRRDRYQPQHF
J: TRBJ1-5
V: TRBV6-2/TRBV6-3
size: few

CDR3: CASSYPGEVNEQFF
J: TRBJ2-1
V: TRBV6-5
size: many

CDR3: CASSLVLSASGVTTQYF
J: TRBJ2-3
V: TRBV11-2
size: few

CDR3: CATTSAGGRLYYGYTF
J: TRBJ1-2
V: TRBV6-2/TRBV6-3
size: few

CDR3: CASSNPGITTEAFF
J: TRBJ1-1
V: TRBV18
size: few

CDR3: CASSLGGVFQETQYF
J: TRBJ2-5
V: TRBV11-2
size: .

CDR3: CASSQTGTSLGNEQFF
J: TRBJ2-1
V: TRBV3-1
size: few

CDR3: CASGPGSGMSYEQYF
J: TRBJ2-7
V: TRBV12-5
size: .

CDR3: CASSLEFRGRVGYGYTF
J: TRBJ1-2
V: TRBV7-9
size: many

CDR3: CAISLTSGSRNEQFF
J: TRBJ2-1
V: TRBV10-3
size: many

CDR3: CATSDSRSATDTQYF
J: TRBJ2-3
V: TRBV24-1
size: many

CDR3: CASSLSTGNPGYTF
J: TRBJ1-2
V: TRBV5-1
size: .

CDR3: CATKLAGAGEQFF
J: TRBJ2-1
V: TRBV27
size: .

CDR3: CASSQEPGGEGYYGYTF
J: TRBJ1-2
V: TRBV4-1
size: few

CDR3: CASSALAGGAGGTDTQYF
J: TRBJ2-3
V: TRBV2
size: .

CDR3: CASSSSTTGASSYNSPLHF
J: TRBJ1-6
V: TRBV28
size: few

CDR3: CASSLVGRGTTEAFF
J: TRBJ1-1
V: TRBV7-8
size: .

CDR3: CASSLVGPSYNEQFF
J: TRBJ2-1
V: TRBV11-2
size: many

CDR3: CASSLAETYGYTF
J: TRBJ1-2
V: TRBV7-9
size: few

CDR3: CATSRAGGASDEQYF
J: TRBJ2-7
V: TRBV15
size: many

CDR3: CASSGTGPYEQYF
J: TRBJ2-7
V: TRBV2
size: many

CDR3: CASSFDRLGNEQFF
J: TRBJ2-1
V: TRBV12-3/TRBV12-4
size: many

CDR3: CASSTGTYEQYF
J: TRBJ2-7
V: TRBV18
size: many